A single sample gave rise to the 32 T cell receptor beta chains below, sequenced in a study of T-cell reconstitution after alpha-beta-depleted transplantation in children. Preparing the TCRbeta library involved the use of unique molecular identifiers. Using its own MiXCR run on the PCR reads, TCRdb lists one record per CDR3 protein. The table lists a few hundred thousand distinct CDR3 sequences, under 13% of them singletons. Sequencing used PBMCs from the stem cell graft donor, obtained from the stem cell graft. All receptors come from a human donor who donated a stem cell graft to a child with acute myeloid leukemia.

The count of this clonotype is one. The chain is built from TRBV19 and TRBJ2-5, with D maybe TRBD1 (5 bases). This CDR3 has 14 residues. Germline CDR1 LNHDA, CDR2 SQIVND (reference sequence). V was clipped by 6 bases and J by 3 bases, with 14 bases between them. The CDR3 reads CASSPLRQKETQYF. In DNA, the CDR3 is TGTGCCAGTAGCCCCCTCAGACAGAAAGAGACCCAGTACTTC.

Ten or more counts support this clonotype. This chain joins TRBV6-5 and TRBJ2-3; 9 bases agree with TRBD1. Germline V gives CDR1 MNHEY, CDR2 SVGAGI. The J segment lost 3 bases and the V segment lost 2 bases, leaving 9 bases of the junction unmatched. CDR3 length equals 17 residues. The CDR3 DNA follows: TGTGCCAGCAGTTACCTCCGAGGACAGGGGTGGACAGATACGCAGTATTTT. This encodes CASSYLRGQGWTDTQYF.

V gene TRBV7-8 combines with J gene TRBJ2-7; TRBD2 matches at 13 bases. From germline, CDR1 is SGHVS and CDR2 FQNEAQ. The CDR3 extends over 13 amino acids. V was pared by 3 bases and J by 7 bases, with 0 bases of the junction left unmatched. The CDR3 sequence: CASSLGLAGEQYV. As DNA, the CDR3 is TGTGCCAGCAGCTTGGGACTAGCGGGGGAGCAGTACGTC.

This clonotype was picked up a small number of times. J is TRBJ2-2 and V is TRBV7-8; D gene unclear. V shed 7 bases and J shed 0 bases, with 12 bases lying between them. CDR3 length: 15 amino acids. Germline V gives CDR1 SGHVS, CDR2 FQNEAQ. CDR3: CASTTAQPNTGELFF. CDR3 nucleotide sequence: TGTGCCAGCACCACAGCACAGCCGAACACCGGGGAGCTGTTTTTT.

This clonotype was seen only a few times. The chain is built from TRBV29-1 and TRBJ2-3; TRBD1 is a possible D gene (5 bases). V shed 4 bases and J shed 2 bases, with 7 bases lying between them. The CDR3 has 12 amino acids. CDR1 and CDR2 (germline): SQVTM, ANQGSEA. The CDR3 coding sequence is TGCAGCGTTGGTGGACACACAGATACGCAGTATTTT. Its translation is CSVGGHTDTQYF.

This clonotype was observed a few times. V usage is TRBV4-1 and J usage is TRBJ2-3, with D unclear. The CDR3 length is 16 residues. Trimming removed 0 bases from V and 0 bases from J, with 10 bases in between. Germline V gives CDR1 MGHRA, CDR2 YSYEKL. Here the CDR3 reads CASSQDKQISTDTQYF. CDR3 DNA: TGCGCCAGCAGCCAAGATAAACAGATTAGCACAGATACGCAGTATTTT.

The V call is TRBV3-1, the J call TRBJ2-2; unclear D gene. The CDR3 runs to 14 residues. Trimming shortened V by 0 bases and J by 2 bases, and 4 bases separated the two germline ends. Per the germline V gene, CDR1 is LGHDT and CDR2 is YNNKEL (reference sequence). In DNA, the CDR3 is TGTGCCAGCAGCCAAGAAGTAAACACCGGGGAGCTGTTTTTT. Translated, it gives CASSQEVNTGELFF.

This clonotype was seen repeatedly, ten times or more. Germline is not matched at one junction end, which may reflect a read error. The chain links TRBV5-1 to TRBJ2-3; D is perhaps TRBD1 (5 bases). Germline V gives CDR1 SGHRS, CDR2 YFSETQ. The CDR3 spans 14 residues. CDR3 residues: CASSLGVSTDTQYF. In DNA form, the CDR3 reads TGTGCCAGCAGCTTAGGGGTGAGCACAGATACGCAGTATTTT.

This clonotype has just a few counts. The genes are TRBV5-1 and TRBJ2-1; 16 nucleotides line up with TRBD2. The germline gives CDR1 SGHRS, CDR2 YFSETQ. V gave up 0 bases and J gave up 9 bases; unmatched junction bases: 6. There are 17 residues in the CDR3. The CDR3 is CASSLGGLAGGPSEQFF. CDR3 DNA sequence: TGCGCCAGCAGCTTGGGGGGACTAGCGGGAGGGCCGTCTGAGCAGTTCTTC.

The rearrangement joins TRBV20-1 to TRBJ1-2; D unresolved. Trimming cost V 4 bases and J 0 bases, with 9 bases left between them. This CDR3 has 13 residues. From germline, CDR1 is DFQATT and CDR2 SNEGSKA (reference sequence). The CDR3 is CSATQGSNYGYTF. Here the CDR3 DNA reads TGCAGTGCTACCCAAGGCTCTAACTATGGCTACACCTTC.

This clonotype has only a few counts. J is TRBJ2-4 and V is TRBV6-5, with D uncertain. Between the trimmed V and J ends, which lost 0 bases and 3 bases, there was a span of 9 bases. This CDR3 contains 15 residues. Germline values: CDR1 MNHEY, CDR2 SVGAGI. CDR3 amino acids: CASSYSITVKNIQYF. CDR3 nucleotide sequence: TGTGCCAGCAGTTACTCGATAACAGTCAAAAACATTCAGTACTTC.

The chain uses TRBV2 and TRBJ2-2; D is ambiguous. The V and J ends lost 6 bases and 2 bases respectively, with 7 bases between them. Germline V gives CDR1 SNHLY, CDR2 FYNNEI. This CDR3 contains 13 residues. The CDR3 region has the DNA TGTGCCAGCAGACAGCTAAACACCGGGGAGCTGTTTTTT. The encoded protein is CASRQLNTGELFF. The whole variable domain, remainder taken from reference TRBV2 and TRBJ2-2, is EPEVTQTPSHQVTQMGQEVILRCVPISNHLYFYWYRQILGQKVEFLVSFYNNEISEKSEIFDDQFSVERPDGSNFTLKIRSTKLEDSAMYFCASRQLNTGELFFGEGSRLTVL.

Only a few counts were recorded for this clonotype. The gene calls are TRBV7-3 and TRBJ2-3; D call uncertain. Deletions cut 2 bases from V and 1 base from J, with 13 bases between. This CDR3 spans 16 amino acids. Germline V CDR1 and CDR2: SGHTA, FQGTGA. The CDR3: CASSLGFGEGTDTQYF. In DNA, the CDR3 is TGTGCCAGCAGCTTAGGTTTCGGAGAAGGCACAGATACGCAGTATTTT.

The chain employs TRBV5-1 and TRBJ1-4, with 7 nucleotides matching TRBD1. The CDR3 runs to 15 residues. CDR1 is SGHRS, CDR2 YFSETQ, per germline. With 3 bases clipped from V and 1 base from J, the junction kept 3 bases outside the gene matches. The CDR3 DNA follows: TGCGCCAGCAGCTCCACAGGGGAAACTAATGAAAAACTGTTTTTT. Amino acids: CASSSTGETNEKLFF. The full variable domain, in which reference TRBV5-1 and TRBJ1-4 provide the parts outside the CDR3, is KAGVTQTPRYLIKTRGQQVTLSCSPISGHRSVSWYQQTPGQGLQFLFEYFSETQRNKGNFPGRFSGRQFSNSRSEMNVSTLELGDSALYLCASSSTGETNEKLFFGSGTQLSVL.

This clonotype has more than one count but fewer than ten. V is TRBV6-6 and J is TRBJ1-4; 7 nucleotides match TRBD1. The V gene's germline CDR1 is MNHNY and CDR2 SVGAGI (reference sequence). This CDR3 has 12 residues. After removal of 10 bases from V and 11 bases from J, the junction contained 10 bases not matched to a gene. This chain's CDR3 is CATRTGLAKLFF. As DNA, the CDR3 is TGTGCCACCCGGACAGGTTTGGCGAAACTGTTTTTT.

This clonotype was detected ten times or more. This chain links TRBV5-1 with TRBJ1-3; no clear D gene. V lost 1 base, J lost 2 bases, and 10 bases lay in between. The CDR3 totals 15 residues. Germline V lookup: CDR1 SGHRS, CDR2 YFSETQ. The CDR3 reads CASSLNAGTGNTIYF. CDR3 DNA sequence: TGCGCCAGCAGCTTGAACGCGGGAACTGGAAACACCATATATTTT.

This chain joins TRBV7-2 and TRBJ2-7, with 11 bases that match TRBD1. Losses at the gene ends were 5 bases for V and 6 bases for J; bases not matched to a gene: 3. The CDR3 length is 13 residues. The germline V gene encodes CDR1 SGHTA and CDR2 FQGNSA. Here the CDR3 DNA reads TGTGCCAGCAGCCCGGGACAGGGGGTCGAGCAGTACTTC. This gives the protein CASSPGQGVEQYF.

This clonotype was detected a few times. The chain links TRBV5-1 to TRBJ2-5; 7 bases are a match to TRBD1. The CDR3 contains 14 residues. CDR1 is SGHRS and CDR2 is YFSETQ in the germline V gene. The ends lost 4 bases at V and 4 bases at J; junction bases unmatched: 7. CDR3 nucleotide sequence: TGCGCCAGCAGCCCTGACAGGGTTAGAGAGACCCAGTACTTC. It is translated as CASSPDRVRETQYF.

This chain uses TRBV18 with TRBJ1-1, with a weak D call TRBD1 (6 bases). Germline loops: CDR1 KGHSH, CDR2 LQKENI. V was cut by 3 bases and J by 4 bases, with 15 bases left in between. This CDR3 is 15 amino acids long. CDR3 DNA: TGTGCCAGCTCACCGCTGGACAGAGTGATCACTGAAGCTTTCTTT. As protein: CASSPLDRVITEAFF.

The chain has TRBV5-1 and TRBJ1-1; D call uncertain. The ends were cut back, 2 bases at V and 3 bases at J, with 14 bases in the middle. The germline V gene encodes CDR1 SGHRS and CDR2 YFSETQ. The CDR3 totals 15 residues. CDR3: CASSLGNSRDTEAFF. Written as DNA, the CDR3 is TGCGCCAGCAGCTTAGGAAATTCTAGGGACACTGAAGCTTTCTTT.

This clonotype has only a few counts. This chain links TRBV7-3 with TRBJ2-2; 8 positions agree with TRBD2. The length of the CDR3 is 16 residues. Germline lookup yields CDR1 SGHTA and CDR2 FQGTGA. V shed 3 bases and J 5 bases; nucleotides not matched to a gene: 8. The CDR3 DNA reads TGTGCCAGCAGCTTTTTCGGGGGGGCAGAGACCGGGGAGCTGTTTTTT. Translated, it gives CASSFFGGAETGELFF.

The rearrangement links TRBV5-1 to TRBJ2-1; D possibly corresponds to TRBD1 (5 bases). Germline V CDR1 and CDR2: SGHRS, YFSETQ. The CDR3 totals 11 residues. Trimming took 4 bases from V and 10 from J, leaving 9 bases between them. The CDR3 reads CASSQQGEQFF. The DNA of the CDR3 is TGCGCCAGCAGCCAGCAGGGCGAGCAGTTCTTC. Together with reference TRBV5-1 and TRBJ2-1, the CDR3 gives the full variable domain: KAGVTQTPRYLIKTRGQQVTLSCSPISGHRSVSWYQQTPGQGLQFLFEYFSETQRNKGNFPGRFSGRQFSNSRSEMNVSTLELGDSALYLCASSQQGEQFFGPGTRLTVL.

With regard to this clonotype: One end of the junction fails to match germline, which may point to a read error. The V and J genes are TRBV12-3 or TRBV12-4 and TRBJ2-1; D may be TRBD1 or TRBD2 (6 bases each). The CDR3 consists of 15 residues. In DNA form, the CDR3 reads TGTGCCAGCAGTTTGTTCGGGGGCTCCTACAATGCGCAGTTCTTC. Amino acid sequence: CASSLFGGSYNAQFF.

The rearrangement links TRBV5-1 to TRBJ2-7, with a possible D match to TRBD2 (5 bases). The CDR3 runs to 14 residues. V was clipped by 3 bases and J by 4 bases, with 14 bases between them. CDR1 and CDR2 from the germline V gene are SGHRS and YFSETQ. The CDR3 spells CASSSAGGNYEQYF. DNA for the CDR3: TGCGCCAGCAGCTCGGCGGGCGGAAATTACGAGCAGTACTTC.

In DNA form, the CDR3 reads TGCGCCAGCAGCTTGGGGACAGGGTTCACTGAAGCTTTCTTT. Protein sequence: CASSLGTGFTEAFF. V is TRBV5-1 and J is TRBJ1-1; 8 positions match TRBD1. CDR1 and CDR2 (germline): SGHRS, YFSETQ. V lost 0 bases to trimming and J lost 4 bases; unmatched junction nucleotides: 2. CDR3 length equals 14 residues.

This clonotype was picked up many times. The rearrangement links TRBV7-2 to TRBJ2-5, with 8 bases aligning to TRBD1. From germline, CDR1 is SGHTA and CDR2 FQGNSA. This CDR3 is built from 15 residues. Losses at the gene ends were 0 bases for V and 5 bases for J; bases not matched to a gene: 5. CDR3: CASSLAAGGFETQYF. In nucleotides, the CDR3 is TGTGCCAGCAGCTTAGCGGCAGGGGGCTTTGAGACCCAGTACTTC. The full variable domain, rest sourced from reference TRBV7-2 and TRBJ2-5, is GAGVSQSPSNKVTEKGKDVELRCDPISGHTALYWYRQSLGQGLEFLIYFQGNSAPDKSGLPSDRFSAERTGGSVSTLTIQRTQQEDSAVYLCASSLAAGGFETQYFGPGTRLLVL.

This clonotype appeared many times. The V call is TRBV12-3 or TRBV12-4, the J call TRBJ2-2; D call uncertain. This CDR3 contains 14 residues. V was pared by 1 base and J by 2 bases, with 5 bases between. CDR3 protein: CASSLEVNTGELFF. Written as DNA, the CDR3 is TGTGCCAGCAGTTTAGAGGTCAACACCGGGGAGCTGTTTTTT.

This clonotype appeared a few times. The chain links TRBV29-1 to TRBJ2-3; tentatively, D is TRBD2 (5 bases). Germline-derived CDR1 and CDR2 are SQVTM and ANQGSEA. The CDR3 totals 13 residues. V lost 7 bases and J 3 bases, leaving 14 bases between the germline ends. CDR3: CSGVGPGTDTQYF. DNA of the CDR3: TGCAGCGGGGTGGGCCCGGGGACAGATACGCAGTATTTT.

This sequence joins TRBV4-2 and TRBJ2-1; D is unresolved. V was cut by 1 base and J by 0 bases, with 10 bases left in between. This CDR3 region has 16 residues. The V gene's germline CDR1 is LGHNA and CDR2 YNFKEQ. CDR3 nucleotides: TGTGCCAGCAGCCAAGCTCTCCTGAGCTCCTACAATGAGCAGTTCTTC. Its translation is CASSQALLSSYNEQFF.

The chain recombines TRBV2 with TRBJ1-5; D not certain. Germline V gene sequence: CDR1 SNHLY, CDR2 FYNNEI. V dropped 2 bases and J dropped 2 bases, with 16 bases sitting between them. This CDR3 region has 17 residues. The CDR3 spells CASSERRGRLGNQPQHF. Here the CDR3 DNA reads TGTGCCAGCAGTGAAAGACGCGGTCGATTAGGCAATCAGCCCCAGCATTTT. The full variable domain, with the rest looked up from reference TRBV2 and TRBJ1-5, is EPEVTQTPSHQVTQMGQEVILRCVPISNHLYFYWYRQILGQKVEFLVSFYNNEISEKSEIFDDQFSVERPDGSNFTLKIRSTKLEDSAMYFCASSERRGRLGNQPQHFGDGTRLSIL.

This clonotype has more than one count but fewer than ten. This chain connects TRBV5-1 to TRBJ2-7, with 10 bases matching TRBD1. Germline trimming cut 0 bases from V and 2 bases from J; bases unmatched to any gene: 2. The CDR3 is 15 amino acids. Germline values: CDR1 SGHRS, CDR2 YFSETQ. CDR3 residues: CASSLDGTGAYEQYF. The CDR3 nucleotides are TGCGCCAGCAGCTTGGATGGGACAGGGGCCTACGAGCAGTACTTC.

This clonotype has at least ten counts. This chain connects TRBV6-5 to TRBJ1-2; D not resolved. This CDR3 region has 15 residues. V was shortened by 7 bases and J by 1 base, with 16 bases between the two germline ends. CDR1 is MNHEY, CDR2 SVGAGI, per germline. The CDR3 region is CASKFSTASNYGYTF. CDR3 in DNA: TGTGCCAGCAAGTTCTCGACGGCGAGTAACTATGGCTACACCTTC.